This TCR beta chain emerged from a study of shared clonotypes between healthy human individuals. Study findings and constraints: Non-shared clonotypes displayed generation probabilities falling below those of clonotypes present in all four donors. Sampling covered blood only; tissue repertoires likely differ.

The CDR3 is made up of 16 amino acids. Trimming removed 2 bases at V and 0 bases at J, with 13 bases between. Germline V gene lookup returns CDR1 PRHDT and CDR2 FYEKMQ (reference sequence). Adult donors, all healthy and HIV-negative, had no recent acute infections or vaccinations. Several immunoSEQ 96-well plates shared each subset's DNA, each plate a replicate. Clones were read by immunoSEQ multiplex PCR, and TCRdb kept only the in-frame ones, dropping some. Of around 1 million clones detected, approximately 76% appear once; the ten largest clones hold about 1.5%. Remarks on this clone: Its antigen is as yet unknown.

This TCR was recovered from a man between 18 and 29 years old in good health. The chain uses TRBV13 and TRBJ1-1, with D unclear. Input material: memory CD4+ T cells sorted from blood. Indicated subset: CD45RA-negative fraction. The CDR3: CASSLLLGRVNTEAFF. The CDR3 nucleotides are TGTGCCAGCAGCTTATTACTCGGGCGAGTGAACACTGAAGCTTTCTTT.